Each of the 6 T cell receptor beta chains below was sequenced from the same sample in a study of blood T cell repertoires in COVID-19. Generated by immunoSEQ multiplex PCR, the TCRdb table keeps only in-frame clones and is missing some. The sample yields 200,000 to 250,000 clones, around nine tenths seen once. The specimen was peripheral blood. These receptors came from a man aged 55 to 70 who had recovered from COVID-19.

The chain recombines TRBV18 with TRBJ2-5; the match to TRBD2 covers 12 bases. Germline assignment: CDR1 KGHSH and CDR2 LQKENI. The CDR3 loop spans 16 amino acids. V gave up 5 bases and J gave up 4 bases; unmatched junction bases: 8. Here the CDR3 reads CASSTPSGGAPETQYF. The CDR3 DNA sequence: TGTGCCAGCTCAACTCCTAGCGGGGGGGCCCCAGAGACCCAGTACTTC.

Only one count was recorded for this clone. The chain uses TRBV18 and TRBJ2-5; 10 nucleotides line up with TRBD2. The V segment lost 4 bases and the J segment 2 bases; nucleotides outside the gene matches: 1. Germline loops: CDR1 KGHSH, CDR2 LQKENI. This CDR3 is built from 14 residues. The CDR3 sequence is CASSRTSGQETQYF. The CDR3 bases are TGTGCCAGCTCACGGACTAGCGGTCAAGAGACCCAGTACTTC. Filled out from reference TRBV18 and TRBJ2-5, the complete variable domain reads NAGVMQNPRHLVRRRGQEARLRCSPMKGHSHVYWYRQLPEEGLKFMVYLQKENIIDESGMPKERFSAEFPKEGPSILRIQQVVRGDSAAYFCASSRTSGQETQYFGPGTRLLVL.

V and J are TRBV6-1 and TRBJ1-5; 7 bases agree with TRBD1. Germline CDR1 reads MNHNS; CDR2 reads SASEGT. The CDR3 length is 16 residues. V was pared by 2 bases and J by 3 bases, with 7 bases of the junction left unmatched. The CDR3 sequence is CASSELGTALNQPQHF. In nucleotides, the CDR3 is TGTGCCAGCAGTGAATTAGGGACAGCCCTCAATCAGCCCCAGCATTTT.

The J gene is TRBJ1-4, the V gene TRBV25-1; TRBD1 aligns across 10 bases. The CDR3 extends over 14 amino acids. Germline assignment: CDR1 MGHDK and CDR2 SYGVNS. J gave up 7 bases and V 5 bases, and 4 bases lay outside the gene matches. The CDR3 here is CASSRRTGGEKLFF. Here the CDR3 DNA reads TGTGCCAGCAGTAGGAGGACAGGGGGTGAAAAACTGTTTTTT.

J is TRBJ2-2 and V is TRBV5-1, with TRBD2 matching 7 bases. Germline V gene sequence: CDR1 SGHRS, CDR2 YFSETQ. There are 18 residues in the CDR3. The V and J ends lost 4 bases and 4 bases, in that order; junction bases with no gene match: 16. CDR3 sequence (DNA): TGCGCCAGCAGCGGGAATCTAGCGGATATTTCTCTCACCGGGGAGCTGTTTTTT. Its translation: CASSGNLADISLTGELFF. Complete variable domain (other parts from reference TRBV5-1 and TRBJ2-2): KAGVTQTPRYLIKTRGQQVTLSCSPISGHRSVSWYQQTPGQGLQFLFEYFSETQRNKGNFPGRFSGRQFSNSRSEMNVSTLELGDSALYLCASSGNLADISLTGELFFGEGSRLTVL.

The rearrangement joins TRBV10-3 to TRBJ1-2; D is possibly TRBD1 (6 bases). The germline CDR1 and CDR2 sequences are ENHRY and SYGVKD. This CDR3 contains 14 residues. V was shortened by 2 bases and J by 3 bases, with 10 bases between the two germline ends. CDR3 DNA sequence: TGTGCCATCAGTGAGAGAGGGGGTGACTATGGCTACACCTTC. Translating it yields CAISERGGDYGYTF.